The entry that follows covers one T cell receptor beta chain sequence. This entry comes from a study of blood T cell repertoires in COVID-19. Authors' processing steps: Amplification with reference gene primers provided the estimates of nucleated cell counts. The method was immunoSEQ multiplex PCR; TCRdb's version includes in-frame clones alone and lacks a portion of them. Clone size and the V and J calls come from that table; the DNA yielded D and trimming. The sample consists of approximately 250,000 clones, approximately 89% of them appearing once. This sequence was found in an older woman who had recovered from COVID-19. The source material was peripheral blood.

This chain's CDR3 is CASSQLRGRGETQYF. In nucleotides, the CDR3 is TGTGCCAGCAGCCAGCTTAGGGGGCGCGGAGAGACCCAGTACTTC. The chain is built from TRBV14 and TRBJ2-5; the match to TRBD1 covers 7 bases. CDR3 length equals 15 residues. J lost 4 bases, V lost 3 bases, and 8 bases had no gene match. Germline CDR1 reads SGHDN; CDR2 reads FVKESK. Full variable domain (remainder filled in from reference TRBV14 and TRBJ2-5): EAGVTQFPSHSVIEKGQTVTLRCDPISGHDNLYWYRRVMGKEIKFLLHFVKESKQDESGMPNNRFLAERTGGTYSTLKVQPAELEDSGVYFCASSQLRGRGETQYFGPGTRLLVL.